The rows below give T cell receptor beta chains drawn from one sample of a study of cytomegalovirus exposure and HLA in healthy donors. TCRdb's table, derived via immunoSEQ multiplex PCR, lists solely in-frame clones and lacks some. Of approximately 210,000 clones in the sample, approximately 82% were seen once. The material sequenced was PBMCs. All receptors derive from a woman aged 45-60 years in good health and CMV-seropositive. Each CDR3 is given with its conserved first and last residue. D genes are given only for firm matches. Expanded clones get a size class; other rows say once, few or many, or leave the size out.

clone size | J gene | V gene | D gene | CDR3 protein | CDR3 DNA
. | TRBJ2-2 | TRBV7-9 | . | CASSLRGTGELFF | TGTGCCAGCAGCTTACGGGGAACCGGGGAGCTGTTTTTT
. | TRBJ2-7 | TRBV5-4 | TRBD1 | CASSLVGQEDEQYF | TGTGCCAGCAGCTTGGTCGGACAGGAGGACGAGCAGTACTTC
. | TRBJ2-1 | TRBV6-5 | . | CASSYGGAAINEQFF | TGTGCCAGCAGTTACGGGGGGGCCGCTATCAATGAGCAGTTCTTC
. | TRBJ2-7 | TRBV5-4 | TRBD2 | CASSPPGTTAYEQYF | TGTGCCAGCAGCCCCCCGGGGACTACCGCCTACGAGCAGTACTTC
once | TRBJ1-1 | TRBV10-1 | . | CASSDPTGISAEAFF | TGCGCCAGCAGTGACCCCACGGGTATCAGCGCTGAAGCTTTCTTT
. | TRBJ2-2 | TRBV7-2 | . | CASSFNRETGLTGELFF | TGTGCCAGCAGCTTTAATCGGGAAACAGGGCTCACCGGGGAGCTGTTTTTT
. | TRBJ2-1 | TRBV19 | . | CASSIDSAVEQFF | TGTGCCAGTAGTATAGATAGCGCCGTTGAGCAGTTCTTC
. | TRBJ1-1 | TRBV5-1 | . | CASSHDGIPLNTEAFF | TGCGCCAGCAGTCATGACGGGATCCCCTTGAACACTGAAGCTTTCTTT
. | TRBJ1-2 | TRBV19 | . | CASSINSGHYGYTF | TGTGCCAGTAGTATAAACTCAGGGCACTATGGCTACACCTTC
. | TRBJ2-2 | TRBV28 | . | CASKQGGTGELFF | TGTGCCAGCAAACAGGGGGGGACCGGGGAGCTGTTTTTT
. | TRBJ1-2 | TRBV30 | . | CAWSRTFEGSYGHTF | TGTGCCTGGAGTCGGACTTTCGAAGGCTCCTATGGCCACACCTTC